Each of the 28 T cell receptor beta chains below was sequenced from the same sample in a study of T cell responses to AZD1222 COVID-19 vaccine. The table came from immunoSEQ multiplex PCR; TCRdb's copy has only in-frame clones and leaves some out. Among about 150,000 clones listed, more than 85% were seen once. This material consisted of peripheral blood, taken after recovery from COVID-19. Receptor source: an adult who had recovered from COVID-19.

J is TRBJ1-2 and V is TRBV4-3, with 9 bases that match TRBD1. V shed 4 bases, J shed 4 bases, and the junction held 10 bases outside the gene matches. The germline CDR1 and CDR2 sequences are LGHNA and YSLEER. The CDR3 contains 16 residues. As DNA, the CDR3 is TGCGCCAGCAGCCCTTCCCCGGGGACAGGGTTCTATGGCTACACCTTC. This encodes CASSPSPGTGFYGYTF.

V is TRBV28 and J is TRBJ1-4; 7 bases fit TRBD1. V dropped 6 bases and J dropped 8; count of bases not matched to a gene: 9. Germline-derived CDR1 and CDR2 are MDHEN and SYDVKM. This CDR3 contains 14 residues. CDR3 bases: TGTGCCAGCAGAACGGGGACAGCTACGGAAAAACTGTTTTTT. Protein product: CASRTGTATEKLFF.

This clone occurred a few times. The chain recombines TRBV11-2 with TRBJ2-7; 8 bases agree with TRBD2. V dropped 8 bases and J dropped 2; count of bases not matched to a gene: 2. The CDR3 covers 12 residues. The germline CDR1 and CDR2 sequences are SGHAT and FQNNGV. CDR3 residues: CASGRGAYEQYF. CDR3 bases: TGTGCCAGCGGGCGGGGGGCCTACGAGCAGTACTTC.

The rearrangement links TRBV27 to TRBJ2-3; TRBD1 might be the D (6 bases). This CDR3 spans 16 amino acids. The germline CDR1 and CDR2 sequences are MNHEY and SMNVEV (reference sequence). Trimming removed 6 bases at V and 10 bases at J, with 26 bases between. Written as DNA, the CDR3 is TGTGCCAGCAGGGCAATCCGGGACAAAAGATCGGCGGCGCAGTATTTT. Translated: CASRAIRDKRSAAQYF.

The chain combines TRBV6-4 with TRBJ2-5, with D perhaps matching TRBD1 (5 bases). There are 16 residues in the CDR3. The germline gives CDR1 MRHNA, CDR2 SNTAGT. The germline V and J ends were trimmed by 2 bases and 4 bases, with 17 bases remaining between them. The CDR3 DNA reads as TGTGCCAGCAGTGACCGGACACCACATCCCCCAGAGACCCAGTACTTC. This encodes CASSDRTPHPPETQYF.

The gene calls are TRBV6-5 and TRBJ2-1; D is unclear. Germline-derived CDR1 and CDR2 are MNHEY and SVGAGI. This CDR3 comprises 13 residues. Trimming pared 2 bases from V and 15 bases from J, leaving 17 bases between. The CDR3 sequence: CASSYRQDTSSFF. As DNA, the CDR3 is TGTGCCAGCAGTTACCGACAAGACACCTCATCGTTCTTC.

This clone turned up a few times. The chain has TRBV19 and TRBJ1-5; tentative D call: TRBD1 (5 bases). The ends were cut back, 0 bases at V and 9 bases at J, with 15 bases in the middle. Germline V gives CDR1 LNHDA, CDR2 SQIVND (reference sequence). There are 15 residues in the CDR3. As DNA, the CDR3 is TGTGCCAGTAGTATAGATAGCACAGGCACGGTGCCCCAGCATTTT. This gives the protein CASSIDSTGTVPQHF.

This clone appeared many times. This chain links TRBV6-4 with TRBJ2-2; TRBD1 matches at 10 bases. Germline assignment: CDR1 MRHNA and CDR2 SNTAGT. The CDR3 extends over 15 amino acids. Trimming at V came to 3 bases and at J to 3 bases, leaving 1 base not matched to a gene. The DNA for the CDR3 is TGTGCCAGCAGTGAAGGGACAGGGGACACCGGGGAGCTGTTTTTT. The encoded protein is CASSEGTGDTGELFF.

CDR3 coding DNA: TGTGCCAGCAGTTTATTCGGAGACAGGGTCTACGAGCAGTACTTC. This encodes CASSLFGDRVYEQYF. The genes are TRBV27 and TRBJ2-7; 7 bases are a match to TRBD1. The CDR3 totals 15 residues. J lost 3 bases, V lost 1 base, and 6 bases had no gene match. The germline CDR1 and CDR2 sequences are MNHEY and SMNVEV (reference sequence).

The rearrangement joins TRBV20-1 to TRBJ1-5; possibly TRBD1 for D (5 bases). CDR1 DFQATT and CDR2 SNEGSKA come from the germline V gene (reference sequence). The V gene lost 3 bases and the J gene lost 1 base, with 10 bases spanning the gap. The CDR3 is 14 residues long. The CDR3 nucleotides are TGCAGTGCTAGTATTGGGGCGAGCAATCAGCCCCAGCATTTT. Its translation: CSASIGASNQPQHF.

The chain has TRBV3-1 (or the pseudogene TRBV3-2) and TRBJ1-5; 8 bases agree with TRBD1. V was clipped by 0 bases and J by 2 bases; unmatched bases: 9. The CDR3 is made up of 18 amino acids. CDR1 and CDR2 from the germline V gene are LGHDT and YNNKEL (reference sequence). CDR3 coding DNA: TGTGCCAGCAGCCAAGATAGGACAGGGAGGTTCGGCAATCAGCCCCAGCATTTT. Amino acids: CASSQDRTGRFGNQPQHF.

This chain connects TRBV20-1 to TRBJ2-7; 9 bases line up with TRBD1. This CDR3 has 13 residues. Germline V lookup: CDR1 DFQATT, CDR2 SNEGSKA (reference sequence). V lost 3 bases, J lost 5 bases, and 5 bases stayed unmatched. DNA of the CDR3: TGCAGTGCTAGTGGACAGGGGATCCACGAGCAGTACTTC. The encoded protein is CSASGQGIHEQYF.

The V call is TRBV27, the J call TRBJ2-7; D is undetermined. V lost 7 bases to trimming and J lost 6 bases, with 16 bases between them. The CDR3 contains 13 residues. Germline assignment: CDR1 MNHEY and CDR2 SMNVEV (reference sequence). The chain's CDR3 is CASKPPGNREQYF. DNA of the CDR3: TGTGCCAGCAAGCCCCCAGGCAATCGCGAGCAGTACTTC.

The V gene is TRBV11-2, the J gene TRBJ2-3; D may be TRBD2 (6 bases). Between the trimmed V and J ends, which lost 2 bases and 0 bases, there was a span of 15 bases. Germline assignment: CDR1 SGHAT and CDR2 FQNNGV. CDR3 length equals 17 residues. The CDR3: CASSLKLAGTSTDTQYF. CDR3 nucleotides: TGTGCCAGCAGCTTAAAGCTGGCGGGGACGAGCACAGATACGCAGTATTTT.

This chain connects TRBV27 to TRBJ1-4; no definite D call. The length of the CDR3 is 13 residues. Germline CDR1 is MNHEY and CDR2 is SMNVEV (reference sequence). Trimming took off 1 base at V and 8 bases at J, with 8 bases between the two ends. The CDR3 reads CASSLYNGEKLFF. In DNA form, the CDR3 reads TGTGCCAGCAGTTTATATAATGGGGAAAAACTGTTTTTT. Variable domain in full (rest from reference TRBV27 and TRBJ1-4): EAQVTQNPRYLITVTGKKLTVTCSQNMNHEYMSWYRQDPGLGLRQIYYSMNVEVTDKGDVPEGYKVSRKEKRNFPLILESPSPNQTSLYFCASSLYNGEKLFFGSGTQLSVL.

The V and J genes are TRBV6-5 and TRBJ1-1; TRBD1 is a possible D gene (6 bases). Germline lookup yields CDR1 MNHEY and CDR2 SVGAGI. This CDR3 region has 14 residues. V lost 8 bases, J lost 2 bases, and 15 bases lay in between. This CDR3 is CASALGTPNTEAFF. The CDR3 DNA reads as TGTGCCAGCGCTCTAGGGACACCTAACACTGAAGCTTTCTTT.

The CDR3 sequence is CASSIRDRGPGELFF. The CDR3 DNA reads TGTGCCAGTAGTATTAGGGACAGGGGCCCCGGGGAGCTGTTTTTT. The chain recombines TRBV19 with TRBJ2-2; 10 bases map to TRBD1. After removal of 3 bases from V and 6 bases from J, the junction contained 4 bases not matched to a gene. CDR1 is LNHDA, CDR2 SQIVND, per germline (reference sequence). CDR3 size: 15 residues.

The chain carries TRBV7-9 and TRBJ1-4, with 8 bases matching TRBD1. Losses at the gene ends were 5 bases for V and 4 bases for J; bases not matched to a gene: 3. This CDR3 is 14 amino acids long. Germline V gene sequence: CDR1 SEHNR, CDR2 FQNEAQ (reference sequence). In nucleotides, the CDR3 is TGTGCCAGCAGCGCTACAGGGGGTAATGAAAAACTGTTTTTT. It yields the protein CASSATGGNEKLFF.

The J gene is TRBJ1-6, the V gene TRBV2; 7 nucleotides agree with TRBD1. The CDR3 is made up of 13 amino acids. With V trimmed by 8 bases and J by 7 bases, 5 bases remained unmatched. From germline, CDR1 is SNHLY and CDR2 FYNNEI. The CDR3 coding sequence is TGTGCCAGCTCCGGGACAGCCAATTCACCCCTCCACTTT. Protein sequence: CASSGTANSPLHF.

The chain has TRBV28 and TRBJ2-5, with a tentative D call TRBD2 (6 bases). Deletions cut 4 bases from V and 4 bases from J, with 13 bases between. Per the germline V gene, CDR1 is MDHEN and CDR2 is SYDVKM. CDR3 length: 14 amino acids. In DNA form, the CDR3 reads TGTGCCAGCAGTTGGCTAGCGATGGGAGAGACCCAGTACTTC. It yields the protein CASSWLAMGETQYF.

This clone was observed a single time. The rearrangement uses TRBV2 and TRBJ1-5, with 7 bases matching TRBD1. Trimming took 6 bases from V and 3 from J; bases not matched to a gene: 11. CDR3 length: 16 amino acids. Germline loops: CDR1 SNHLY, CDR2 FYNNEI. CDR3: CASSVEGGRFNQPQHF. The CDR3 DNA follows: TGTGCCAGCAGCGTCGAAGGGGGCAGATTCAATCAGCCCCAGCATTTT.

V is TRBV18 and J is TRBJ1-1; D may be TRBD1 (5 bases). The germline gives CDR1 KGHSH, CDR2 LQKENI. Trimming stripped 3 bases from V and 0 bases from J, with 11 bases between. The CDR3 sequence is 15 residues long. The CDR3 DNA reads TGTGCCAGCTCACCTGGTAGGGGAGTGAACACTGAAGCTTTCTTT. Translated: CASSPGRGVNTEAFF.

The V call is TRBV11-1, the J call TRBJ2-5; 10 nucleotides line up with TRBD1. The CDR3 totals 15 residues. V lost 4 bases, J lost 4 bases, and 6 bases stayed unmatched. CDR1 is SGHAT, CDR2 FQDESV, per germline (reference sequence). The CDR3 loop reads CASSSPGTGVETQYF. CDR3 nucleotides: TGTGCCAGCAGCTCCCCCGGGACAGGGGTAGAGACCCAGTACTTC.

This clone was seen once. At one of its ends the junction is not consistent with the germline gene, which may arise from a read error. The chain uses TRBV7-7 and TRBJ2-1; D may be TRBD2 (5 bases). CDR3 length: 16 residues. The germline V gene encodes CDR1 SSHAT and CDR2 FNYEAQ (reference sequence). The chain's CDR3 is CASSLTWGAGAGEQFF. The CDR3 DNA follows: TGTGCTAGCAGCCTAACTTGGGGAGCCGGTGCGGGTGAGCAGTTCTTC. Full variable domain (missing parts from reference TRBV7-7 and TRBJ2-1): GAGVSQSPRYKVTKRGQDVTLRCDPISSHATLYWYQQALGQGPEFLTYFNYEAQPDKSGLPSDRFSAERPEGSISTLTIQRTEQRDSAMYRCASSLTWGAGAGEQFFGPGTRLTVL.

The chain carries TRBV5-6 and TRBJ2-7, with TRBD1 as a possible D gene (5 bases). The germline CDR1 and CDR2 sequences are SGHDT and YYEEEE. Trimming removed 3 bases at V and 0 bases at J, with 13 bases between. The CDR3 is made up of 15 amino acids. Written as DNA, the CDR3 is TGTGCCAGCAGCTCAAGAGTCCAGGGCTCCTACGAGCAGTACTTC. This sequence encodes CASSSRVQGSYEQYF.

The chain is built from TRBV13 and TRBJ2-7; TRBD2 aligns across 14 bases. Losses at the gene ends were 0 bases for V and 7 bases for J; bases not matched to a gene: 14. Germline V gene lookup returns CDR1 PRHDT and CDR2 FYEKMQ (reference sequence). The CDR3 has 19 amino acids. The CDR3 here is CASSLGHRRTSGGPGEQYF. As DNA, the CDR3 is TGTGCCAGCAGCTTAGGGCATAGAAGGACTAGCGGGGGGCCTGGGGAGCAGTACTTC.

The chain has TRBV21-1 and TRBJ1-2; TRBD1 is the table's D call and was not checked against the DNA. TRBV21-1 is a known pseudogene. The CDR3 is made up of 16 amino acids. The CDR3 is CASSNTDRDGSYGYTF. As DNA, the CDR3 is TGTGCCAGCAGCAATACAGACAGGGACGGAAGCTATGGCTACACCTTC.

The CDR3 bases are TGCGCCAGCAGCCAGCGACAGGCCTATGGCTACACCTTC. Its translation: CASSQRQAYGYTF. V is TRBV4-3 and J is TRBJ1-2; tentatively, D is TRBD1 (6 bases). Trimming pared 3 bases from V and 4 bases from J, leaving 9 bases between. Per the germline V gene, CDR1 is LGHNA and CDR2 is YSLEER. The CDR3 contains 13 residues.